The clone carrying this T cell receptor (beta chain) was counted a single time. Its target is not known. Data came from immunoSEQ multiplex PCR; TCRdb stores just in-frame clones and leaves some out. In the table there are about 82,000 clones, just under 95% of which are singletons. These data come from a study of cytomegalovirus exposure and HLA in healthy donors. The V gene's germline CDR1 is MDHEN and CDR2 SYDVKM. The CDR3 extends over 15 amino acids. V lost 3 bases and J lost 0; bases outside the gene matches: 4. Findings and limits, study-wide: According to a subsequent analysis, TCR clusters from the first cohort were inclined to appear together in the 110 or so validation repertoires. According to the study, 160 or so TCR beta chains were cytomegalovirus-associated.

The receptor was isolated from a man aged 18-30 years in good health and CMV-seronegative. V is TRBV28 and J is TRBJ1-1; TRBD1 matches at 7 bases. Sequenced material: PBMCs. The CDR3 DNA reads as TGTGCCAGCAGTTTCCGGGACAGCATGAACACTGAAGCTTTCTTT. Translated: CASSFRDSMNTEAFF.